Shown below are 22 T cell receptor beta chains from a single sample sequenced in a study of blood T cell repertoires in COVID-19. The protocol was immunoSEQ multiplex PCR, while the TCRdb copy is restricted to in-frame clones and leaves out a portion. The data contain 120,000 to 150,000 clones, 84% of them singletons. Sequencing used peripheral blood. These receptors all stem from an elderly woman in a cohort sampled during active or convalescent COVID-19.

The chain links TRBV5-1 to TRBJ1-1; no reliable D call. The V end was cut by 0 bases, the J end by 1 base, with 7 bases between. Germline V gives CDR1 SGHRS, CDR2 YFSETQ. The CDR3 length is 14 residues. The CDR3 protein is CASSLEARNTEAFF. The CDR3 bases are TGCGCCAGCAGCTTGGAAGCGAGGAACACTGAAGCTTTCTTT.

This clone has a handful of counts. The chain links TRBV5-6 to TRBJ1-2; 7 nucleotides agree with TRBD1. Germline V gene sequence: CDR1 SGHDT, CDR2 YYEEEE. V dropped 1 base and J dropped 4; count of bases not matched to a gene: 7. The CDR3 runs to 15 residues. The CDR3 is CASSLKAGGFYGYTF. The DNA of the CDR3 is TGTGCCAGCAGCTTGAAGGCAGGGGGATTCTATGGCTACACCTTC.

CDR3 sequence (DNA): TGTGCCAGCAGTGAAGGCGTCAGGGTGGACTATGGCTACACCTTC. Translating gives CASSEGVRVDYGYTF. This chain uses TRBV6-1 with TRBJ1-2; D possibly corresponds to TRBD1 (5 bases). V shed 1 base and J shed 3 bases, with 12 bases lying between them. The germline V gene encodes CDR1 MNHNS and CDR2 SASEGT. The length of the CDR3 is 15 residues.

This chain links TRBV6-2 or TRBV6-3 with TRBJ1-1; D is perhaps TRBD1 (6 bases). CDR1 and CDR2 (germline): MNHEY, SVGEGT. Between the trimmed V and J ends, which lost 4 bases and 5 bases, there was a span of 14 bases. The CDR3 runs to 14 residues. The CDR3 nucleotides read TGTGCCAGCAGTTGGGGGGGCGGAAGGACTGAAGCTTTCTTT. This translates into CASSWGGGRTEAFF.

The V gene is TRBV2, the J gene TRBJ2-5; TRBD2 aligns across 9 bases. V gave up 7 bases and J gave up 5 bases; unmatched junction bases: 8. Germline loops: CDR1 SNHLY, CDR2 FYNNEI. This CDR3 is 14 amino acids long. The DNA for the CDR3 is TGTGCCAGCACTAGACTAGCGGAGGAGGAGACCCAGTACTTC. It codes for CASTRLAEEETQYF. Supplemented by reference TRBV2 and TRBJ2-5, the full variable domain reads EPEVTQTPSHQVTQMGQEVILRCVPISNHLYFYWYRQILGQKVEFLVSFYNNEISEKSEIFDDQFSVERPDGSNFTLKIRSTKLEDSAMYFCASTRLAEEETQYFGPGTRLLVL.

V gene TRBV19 combines with J gene TRBJ2-5; the match to TRBD1 covers 11 bases. The ends lost 4 bases at V and 5 bases at J; junction bases unmatched: 6. Germline V gene sequence: CDR1 LNHDA, CDR2 SQIVND (reference sequence). The CDR3 is made up of 15 amino acids. The CDR3 loop is CASSTGTGGRETQYF. The CDR3 bases are TGTGCCAGTAGTACCGGGACAGGGGGTAGGGAGACCCAGTACTTC.

The chain is built from TRBV27 and TRBJ2-7; maybe TRBD1 (6 bases). The V end was cut by 2 bases, the J end by 5 bases, with 10 bases between. Germline CDR1 and CDR2: MNHEY and SMNVEV (reference sequence). CDR3 length: 13 amino acids. CDR3 bases: TGTGCCAGCAGTTTAGCATCAGGGGACGAGCAGTACGTC. Amino acids: CASSLASGDEQYV.

The gene calls are TRBV4-1 and TRBJ2-1; 11 bases map to TRBD2. The germline V gene encodes CDR1 MGHRA and CDR2 YSYEKL. V was pared by 4 bases and J by 7 bases, with 9 bases of the junction left unmatched. CDR3 length: 16 amino acids. Here the CDR3 DNA reads TGCGCCAGCAGCCGAATTATAGCGGGGGGGACTAATGAGCAGTTCTTC. Protein: CASSRIIAGGTNEQFF.

A single count supports this clone. V gene TRBV21-1 combines with J gene TRBJ2-3; TRBD1 is taken as the D call from the table, unchecked against the DNA. TRBV21-1 is designated a pseudogene. This CDR3 comprises 16 residues. CDR3 in amino acids: CASSNFSGLMADTQYF. The CDR3 nucleotides read TGTGCCAGCAGCAATTTCTCAGGGCTGATGGCAGATACGCAGTATTTT.

The V call is TRBV6-5, the J call TRBJ1-2, with D possibly being TRBD1 (6 bases). V shed 3 bases and J shed 10 bases, with 18 bases lying between them. The germline gives CDR1 MNHEY, CDR2 SVGAGI. The CDR3 extends over 14 amino acids. The CDR3, as DNA: TGTGCCAGCAGTTATAAGGCCACAGGGCGAGACTACACCTTC. Translated: CASSYKATGRDYTF.

This chain links TRBV14 with TRBJ2-1; perhaps TRBD1 as D (5 bases). CDR3 length equals 14 residues. Germline loops: CDR1 SGHDN, CDR2 FVKESK. The V end was cut by 3 bases, the J end by 4 bases, with 10 bases between. The CDR3 bases are TGTGCCAGCAGCCAGCCTGGACAATACAATGAGCAGTTCTTC. The encoded protein is CASSQPGQYNEQFF.

The genes are TRBV5-1 and TRBJ1-3, with a tentative D call TRBD1 (6 bases). CDR3 length: 15 amino acids. The V and J ends lost 1 base and 2 bases respectively, with 10 bases between them. Germline CDR1 reads SGHRS; CDR2 reads YFSETQ. The CDR3 coding sequence is TGCGCCAGCAGCTTGACCGCAGGGGCTGGAAACACCATATATTTT. Its protein is CASSLTAGAGNTIYF.

The rearrangement links TRBV6-2 or TRBV6-3 to TRBJ2-6, with 8 bases that match TRBD1. There are 18 residues in the CDR3. The germline V gene encodes CDR1 MNHEY and CDR2 SVGEGT. V shed 3 bases and J 2 bases; nucleotides not matched to a gene: 9. The CDR3 DNA reads as TGTGCCAGCAGTTATCAGGGACAGGATGTGGCTGGGGCCAACGTCCTGACTTTC. As protein: CASSYQGQDVAGANVLTF.

The chain links TRBV6-6 to TRBJ2-3; TRBD1 is a possible D gene (5 bases). V gave up 2 bases and J gave up 1 base, with 10 bases separating them. Germline values: CDR1 MNHNY, CDR2 SVGAGI (reference sequence). The CDR3 totals 15 residues. The chain's CDR3 is CASSYGQGRTDTQYF. CDR3 nucleotides: TGTGCCAGCAGTTACGGGCAGGGCCGCACAGATACGCAGTATTTT.

V is TRBV6-5 and J is TRBJ2-7; D not resolved. CDR3 size: 11 residues. Per germline, CDR1 MNHEY and CDR2 SVGAGI. V lost 3 bases and J 4 bases, leaving 4 bases between the germline ends. The CDR3 sequence is CASSYLYEQYF. The CDR3, as DNA: TGTGCCAGCAGTTATCTTTACGAGCAGTACTTC.

The V and J genes are TRBV3-1 (or the pseudogene TRBV3-2) and TRBJ1-2, with a weak D call TRBD1 (6 bases). Trimming removed 1 base at V and 6 bases at J, with 15 bases between. Germline lookup yields CDR1 LGHDT and CDR2 YNNKEL (reference sequence). The CDR3 sequence is 15 residues long. The CDR3 DNA reads as TGTGCCAGCAGCCAAGGTGGCCAGGGGCGTAATGGCTACACCTTC. Translation gives CASSQGGQGRNGYTF.

The genes are TRBV18 and TRBJ2-1; 11 bases align to TRBD2. Trimming took 5 bases from V and 10 from J; bases not matched to a gene: 10. This CDR3 comprises 15 residues. The germline gives CDR1 KGHSH, CDR2 LQKENI. The CDR3 sequence is CASSSGLAAGGEQFF. CDR3 nucleotide sequence: TGTGCCAGCTCATCGGGACTAGCGGCGGGGGGGGAGCAGTTCTTC.

This chain links TRBV7-2 with TRBJ1-6, with TRBD1 matching over 7 bases. Trimming cost V 7 bases and J 4 bases; bases outside gene matches: 4. The germline V gene encodes CDR1 SGHTA and CDR2 FQGNSA. This CDR3 spans 14 amino acids. The CDR3 spells CASTGGLYNSPLHF. CDR3 coding DNA: TGTGCCAGCACAGGGGGACTTTATAATTCACCCCTCCACTTT.

The chain carries TRBV19 and TRBJ2-1, with 7 bases lining up with TRBD1. Germline lookup yields CDR1 LNHDA and CDR2 SQIVND (reference sequence). V was clipped by 5 bases and J by 8 bases; unmatched bases: 6. The length of the CDR3 is 13 residues. In nucleotides, the CDR3 is TGTGCCAGTAGTCACAGGGGCCAGGATGAGCAGTTCTTC. This gives the protein CASSHRGQDEQFF.

In this sample, this clone turned up many times. This rearrangement joins TRBV19 to TRBJ1-1; D not certain. CDR1 is LNHDA, CDR2 SQIVND, per germline (reference sequence). V gave up 5 bases and J gave up 3 bases, with 25 bases separating them. The CDR3 loop spans 18 amino acids. This CDR3 is CASSFPTDEWEGDTEAFF. The CDR3 bases are TGTGCCAGTAGTTTCCCGACCGATGAATGGGAGGGTGACACTGAAGCTTTCTTT.

The chain has TRBV2 and TRBJ2-1; D is uncertain. CDR1 is SNHLY and CDR2 is FYNNEI in the germline V gene. V was clipped by 7 bases and J by 0 bases, with 10 bases between them. This CDR3 region has 14 residues. The CDR3 here is CASTRGISYNEQFF. The CDR3 DNA reads as TGTGCCAGCACTCGCGGTATCTCCTACAATGAGCAGTTCTTC.

V is TRBV28 and J is TRBJ1-1, with 7 bases fitting TRBD1. This CDR3 is built from 13 residues. J gave up 3 bases and V 8 bases, and 6 bases lay outside the gene matches. From germline, CDR1 is MDHEN and CDR2 SYDVKM. The CDR3 DNA reads as TGTGCCAGCGCGACAGGGATAGACACTGAAGCTTTCTTT. Amino acid sequence: CASATGIDTEAFF.